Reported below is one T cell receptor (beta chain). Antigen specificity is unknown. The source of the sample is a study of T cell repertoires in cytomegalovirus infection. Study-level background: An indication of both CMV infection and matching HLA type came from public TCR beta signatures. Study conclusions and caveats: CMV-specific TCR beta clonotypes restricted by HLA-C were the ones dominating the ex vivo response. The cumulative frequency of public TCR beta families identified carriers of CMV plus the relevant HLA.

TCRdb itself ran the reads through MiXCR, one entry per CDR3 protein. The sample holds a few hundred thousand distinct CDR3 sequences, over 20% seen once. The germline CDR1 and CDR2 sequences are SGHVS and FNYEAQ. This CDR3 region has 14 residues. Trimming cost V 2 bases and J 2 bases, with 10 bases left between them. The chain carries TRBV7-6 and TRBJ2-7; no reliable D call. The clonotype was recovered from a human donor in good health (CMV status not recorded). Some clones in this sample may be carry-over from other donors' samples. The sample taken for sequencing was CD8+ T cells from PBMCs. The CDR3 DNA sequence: TGTGCCAGCAGCTTACCAGGTGACCCCTACGAGCAGTACTTC. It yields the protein CASSLPGDPYEQYF.